This TCR beta chain was captured in a study of spatial heterogeneity in lung cancer. In the study overall: A consistent excess of beta-chain over alpha-chain sequences was detected. The mean occurrence of each unique TCR and UMI combination in raw reads exceeded 9.5.

TCRdb recomputed calls from the 5' RACE reads with MiXCR, one row per CDR3 protein. The sample includes 8,200 or so distinct CDR3 sequences, approximately 9.8% of them seen just once. The CDR3 contains 14 residues. V dropped 3 bases and J dropped 5; count of bases not matched to a gene: 4. Germline V gene sequence: CDR1 SGHTA, CDR2 FQGNSA. By frequency in the sample, this clonotype is medium-sized. As to time point: sample taken at primary tumor resection. The starting material was normal lung tissue next to the tumor, obtained at surgery. V gene TRBV7-2 combines with J gene TRBJ2-4, with 7 bases matching TRBD1. This TCR was sampled from a male donor with early-stage non-small cell lung cancer. CDR3 in amino acids: CASSLGQPQNIQYF. For the CDR3, the DNA is TGTGCCAGCAGCTTGGGACAGCCCCAAAACATTCAGTACTTC.